The 15 T cell receptor beta chains in this list originate from one sample, sequenced in a study of TIL therapy for anti-PD-1-resistant metastatic lung cancer. The libraries were made with immunoSEQ v3. The protocol was immunoSEQ multiplex PCR, while the TCRdb copy is restricted to in-frame clones and leaves out a portion. The table includes tens of thousands of clones, 70% to 75% detected once. Time point noted: pre-treatment sample, taken before nivolumab and TIL therapy. This specimen was blood, taken at baseline. The receptors come from a person between 25 and 80 years old with non-small cell lung cancer.

The rearrangement uses TRBV2 and TRBJ2-6; no clear D. Trimming shortened V by 8 bases and J by 0 bases, and 11 bases separated the two germline ends. The length of the CDR3 is 15 residues. Germline V gene lookup returns CDR1 SNHLY and CDR2 FYNNEI. The CDR3 spells CASSEWLSGANVLTF. The DNA for the CDR3 is TGTGCCAGCTCGGAATGGCTCTCTGGGGCCAACGTCCTGACTTTC.

In this sample, this clone turned up once. This chain connects TRBV9 to TRBJ1-1; a weak D match, TRBD1 (6 bases). CDR3 length: 18 amino acids. V lost 0 bases and J 4 bases, leaving 22 bases between the germline ends. Germline CDR1 SGDLS, CDR2 YYNGEE. CDR3 amino acids: CASSVVPGGRVGGTEAFF. DNA for the CDR3: TGTGCCAGCAGCGTAGTCCCCGGGGGCAGGGTGGGGGGCACTGAAGCTTTCTTT.

The rearrangement joins TRBV19 to TRBJ1-6; 11 nucleotides match TRBD1. Germline CDR1 and CDR2: LNHDA and SQIVND (reference sequence). J gave up 9 bases and V 4 bases, and 8 bases lay outside the gene matches. The CDR3 has 16 residues. CDR3 protein: CASSRRTGGVSSPLHF. CDR3 coding DNA: TGTGCCAGTAGTAGAAGGACAGGGGGCGTAAGTTCACCCCTCCACTTT.

The chain has TRBV5-1 and TRBJ2-2; D perhaps matches TRBD1 (7 bases). Trimming stripped 0 bases from V and 7 bases from J, with 10 bases between. This CDR3 comprises 14 residues. Germline assignment: CDR1 SGHRS and CDR2 YFSETQ. The CDR3 here is CASSLDQGGGELFF. The DNA for the CDR3 is TGCGCCAGCAGCTTGGACCAGGGGGGCGGGGAGCTGTTTTTT.

V gene TRBV28 combines with J gene TRBJ1-5, with D unresolved. Germline V gives CDR1 MDHEN, CDR2 SYDVKM. The CDR3 has 14 residues. Trimming shortened V by 5 bases and J by 3 bases, and 11 bases separated the two germline ends. CDR3: CASSQSLFNQPQHF. CDR3 bases: TGTGCCAGCAGTCAGTCGCTATTCAATCAGCCCCAGCATTTT.

The genes are TRBV2 and TRBJ2-7, with D unresolved. The CDR3 covers 12 residues. Trimming pared 0 bases from V and 11 bases from J, leaving 11 bases between. In germline, CDR1 is SNHLY, CDR2 FYNNEI. This chain's CDR3 is CASSEASKTEYF. The CDR3 DNA reads as TGTGCCAGCAGTGAAGCGTCGAAGACCGAGTACTTC. Using reference TRBV2 and TRBJ2-7 for the parts outside the CDR3, the full variable domain is EPEVTQTPSHQVTQMGQEVILRCVPISNHLYFYWYRQILGQKVEFLVSFYNNEISEKSEIFDDQFSVERPDGSNFTLKIRSTKLEDSAMYFCASSEASKTEYFGPGTRLTVT.

This sequence joins TRBV4-3 and TRBJ2-5; weak D call: TRBD2 (5 bases). The DNA end is a closer match to TRBJ2-7, so the J assignment may be wrong. The CDR3 runs to 14 residues. Germline V CDR1 and CDR2: LGHNA, YSLEER. For the CDR3, the DNA is TGCGCCAGCAGCCAAAATACCGGGAACTACGAGCAGTACTTC. Amino acid sequence: CASSQNTGNYEQYF.

The CDR3 loop reads CASSSVGPKVGYTF. In nucleotides, the CDR3 is TGTGCCAGCAGCTCAGTAGGCCCTAAAGTCGGCTACACCTTC. V usage is TRBV5-6 and J usage is TRBJ1-2; D gene ambiguous. This CDR3 has 14 amino acids. Germline V gene lookup returns CDR1 SGHDT and CDR2 YYEEEE. V gave up 3 bases and J gave up 8 bases, with 17 bases separating them.

This clone showed up just a few times. At one end the junction does not follow the germline gene, possibly because of a read error. This chain uses TRBV7-6 with TRBJ2-1, with unresolved D. CDR1 is SGHVS and CDR2 is FNYEAQ in the germline V gene. The CDR3 is made up of 11 amino acids. This CDR3 reads CASSLAAALIF. The CDR3 nucleotides read TGTGCCAGCAGCTTAGCGGCGGCCTTGATCTTC.

Here the CDR3 reads CASSQETLQGFGYEQYF. The CDR3 DNA is TGCGCCAGCAGCCAAGAGACCCTACAGGGTTTTGGGTACGAGCAGTACTTC. The chain carries TRBV4-3 and TRBJ2-7, with D maybe TRBD1 (6 bases). This CDR3 has 17 residues. V lost 0 bases to trimming and J lost 4 bases, with 19 bases between them. CDR1 is LGHNA and CDR2 is YSLEER in the germline V gene.

The V and J genes are TRBV5-5 and TRBJ2-3, with 9 bases fitting TRBD2. CDR3 length equals 15 residues. V dropped 4 bases and J dropped 5; count of bases not matched to a gene: 8. Germline values: CDR1 SGHKS, CDR2 YYEKEE (reference sequence). The CDR3 loop is CASSLAGPSGDTQYF. The CDR3 DNA sequence: TGTGCCAGCAGCCTAGCGGGACCCTCCGGAGATACGCAGTATTTT.

The chain links TRBV18 to TRBJ2-1; tentatively, D is TRBD2 (6 bases). This CDR3 is built from 14 residues. Trimming removed 5 bases from V and 5 bases from J, with 13 bases in between. The germline CDR1 and CDR2 sequences are KGHSH and LQKENI. The CDR3 loop reads CASSSGTGDNEQFF. The CDR3 DNA reads TGTGCCAGCTCATCCGGGACTGGTGACAATGAGCAGTTCTTC.

In its sample, this clone was seen once. This sequence joins TRBV10-3 and TRBJ1-2; TRBD1 might be the D (6 bases). Germline V gives CDR1 ENHRY, CDR2 SYGVKD. V dropped 5 bases and J dropped 3 bases, with 16 bases sitting between them. This CDR3 is built from 15 residues. CDR3 amino acids: CAISSLDRRYYGYTF. In DNA, the CDR3 is TGTGCCATCAGTTCTTTAGACAGGCGCTACTATGGCTACACCTTC.

The chain recombines TRBV28 with TRBJ1-5; tentative D call: TRBD1 (5 bases). CDR3 length equals 16 residues. Trimming cost V 6 bases and J 4 bases, with 19 bases left between them. CDR1 and CDR2 (germline): MDHEN, SYDVKM. The DNA of the CDR3 is TGTGCCAGCAGACAGACAGAGGGGACTTGGAATCAGCCCCAGCATTTT. Translating gives CASRQTEGTWNQPQHF.

The chain recombines TRBV4-3 with TRBJ2-7; 9 nucleotides align to TRBD1. This CDR3 has 15 residues. Trimming took 0 bases from V and 3 from J; bases not matched to a gene: 3. The germline CDR1 and CDR2 sequences are LGHNA and YSLEER. CDR3 sequence: CASSQDQGQGYEQYF. The CDR3 bases are TGCGCCAGCAGCCAAGATCAGGGACAGGGCTACGAGCAGTACTTC.